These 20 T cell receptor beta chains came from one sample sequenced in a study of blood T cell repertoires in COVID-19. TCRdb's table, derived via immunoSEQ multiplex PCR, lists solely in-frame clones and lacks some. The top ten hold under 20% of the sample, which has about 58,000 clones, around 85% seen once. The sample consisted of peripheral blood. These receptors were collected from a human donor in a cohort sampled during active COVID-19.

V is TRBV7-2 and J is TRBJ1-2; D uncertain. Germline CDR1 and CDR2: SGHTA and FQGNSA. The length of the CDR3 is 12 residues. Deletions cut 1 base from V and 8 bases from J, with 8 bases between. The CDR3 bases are TGTGCCAGCAGCTTAGTGAGTTACGGCTACACCTTC. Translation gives CASSLVSYGYTF.

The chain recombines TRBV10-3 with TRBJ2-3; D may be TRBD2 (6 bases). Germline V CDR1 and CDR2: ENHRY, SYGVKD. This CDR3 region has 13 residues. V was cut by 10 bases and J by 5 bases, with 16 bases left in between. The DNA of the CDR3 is TGTGCCAGTCACGGGAGCAGTCGAGATACGCAGTATTTT. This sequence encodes CASHGSSRDTQYF.

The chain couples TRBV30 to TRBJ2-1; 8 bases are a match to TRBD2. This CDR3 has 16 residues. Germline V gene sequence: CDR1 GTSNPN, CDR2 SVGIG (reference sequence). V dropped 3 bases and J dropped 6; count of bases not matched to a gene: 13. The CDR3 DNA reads TGTGCCTGGAGGCGCCCAGGGAGCGGGAGCCCCAATGAGCAGTTCTTC. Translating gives CAWRRPGSGSPNEQFF.

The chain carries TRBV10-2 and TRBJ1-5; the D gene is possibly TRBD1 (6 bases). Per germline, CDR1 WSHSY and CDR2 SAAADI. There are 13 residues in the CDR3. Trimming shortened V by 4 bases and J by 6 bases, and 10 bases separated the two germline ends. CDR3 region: CASSVGALQPQHF. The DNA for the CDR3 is TGCGCCAGCAGTGTGGGGGCTCTTCAGCCCCAGCATTTT.

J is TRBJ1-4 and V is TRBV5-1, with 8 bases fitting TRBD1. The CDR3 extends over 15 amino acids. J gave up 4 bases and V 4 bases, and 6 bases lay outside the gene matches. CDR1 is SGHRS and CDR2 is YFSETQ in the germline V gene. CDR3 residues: CASSLGDRINEKLFF. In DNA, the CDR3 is TGCGCCAGCAGCCTGGGGGACAGGATTAATGAAAAACTGTTTTTT.

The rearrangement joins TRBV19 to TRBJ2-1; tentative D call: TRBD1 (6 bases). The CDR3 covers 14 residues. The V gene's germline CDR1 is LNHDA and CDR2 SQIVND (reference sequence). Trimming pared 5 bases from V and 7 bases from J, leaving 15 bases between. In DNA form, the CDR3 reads TGTGCCAGTAGTGGGACACGTTTGGAAAATGAGCAGTTCTTC. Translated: CASSGTRLENEQFF.

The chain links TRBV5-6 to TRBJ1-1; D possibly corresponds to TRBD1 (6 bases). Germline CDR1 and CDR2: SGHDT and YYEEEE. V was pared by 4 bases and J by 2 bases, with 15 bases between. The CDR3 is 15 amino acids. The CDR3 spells CASSATDRRNTEAFF. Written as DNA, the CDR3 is TGTGCCAGCAGCGCAACTGACAGGCGAAACACTGAAGCTTTCTTT.

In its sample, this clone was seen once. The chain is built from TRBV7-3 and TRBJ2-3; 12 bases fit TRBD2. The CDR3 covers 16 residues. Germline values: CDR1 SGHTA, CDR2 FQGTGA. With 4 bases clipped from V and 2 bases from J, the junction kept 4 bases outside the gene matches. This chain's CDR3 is CASSSGLAGITDTQYF. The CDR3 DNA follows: TGTGCCAGCAGCTCCGGACTAGCGGGGATCACAGATACGCAGTATTTT. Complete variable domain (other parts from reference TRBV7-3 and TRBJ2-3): GAGVSQTPSNKVTEKGKYVELRCDPISGHTALYWYRQSLGQGPEFLIYFQGTGAADDSGLPNDRFFAVRPEGSVSTLKIQRTERGDSAVYLCASSSGLAGITDTQYFGPGTRLTVL.

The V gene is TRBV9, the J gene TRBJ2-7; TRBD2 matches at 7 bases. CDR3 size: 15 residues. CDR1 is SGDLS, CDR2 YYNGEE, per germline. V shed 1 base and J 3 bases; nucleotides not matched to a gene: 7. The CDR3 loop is CASSVSGAGIYEQYF. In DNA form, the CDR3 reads TGTGCCAGCAGCGTATCGGGAGCGGGGATCTACGAGCAGTACTTC.

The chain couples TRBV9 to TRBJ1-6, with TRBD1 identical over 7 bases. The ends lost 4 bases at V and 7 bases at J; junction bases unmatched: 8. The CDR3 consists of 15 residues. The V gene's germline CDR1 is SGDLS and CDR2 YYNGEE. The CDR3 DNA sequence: TGTGCCAGCAGCCCATCAGGGGGAAAAAATTCACCCCTCCACTTT. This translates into CASSPSGGKNSPLHF.

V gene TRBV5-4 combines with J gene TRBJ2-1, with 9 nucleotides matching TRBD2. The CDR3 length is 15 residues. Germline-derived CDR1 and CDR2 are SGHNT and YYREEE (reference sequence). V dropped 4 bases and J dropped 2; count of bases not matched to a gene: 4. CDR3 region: CASSERLAAYNEQFF. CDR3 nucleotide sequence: TGTGCCAGCAGCGAAAGACTAGCGGCCTACAATGAGCAGTTCTTC.

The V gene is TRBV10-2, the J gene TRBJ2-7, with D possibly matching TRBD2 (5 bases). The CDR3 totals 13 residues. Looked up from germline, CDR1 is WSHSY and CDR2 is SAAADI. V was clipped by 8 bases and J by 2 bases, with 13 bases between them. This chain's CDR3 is CASGPGIPYEQYF. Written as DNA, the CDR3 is TGCGCCAGCGGACCGGGAATCCCCTACGAGCAGTACTTC.

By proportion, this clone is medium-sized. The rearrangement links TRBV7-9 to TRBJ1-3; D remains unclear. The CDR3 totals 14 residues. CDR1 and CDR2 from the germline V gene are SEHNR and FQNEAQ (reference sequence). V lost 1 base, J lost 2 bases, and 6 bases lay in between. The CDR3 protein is CASSLVGAGNTIYF. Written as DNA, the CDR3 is TGTGCCAGCAGCTTAGTCGGGGCTGGAAACACCATATATTTT.

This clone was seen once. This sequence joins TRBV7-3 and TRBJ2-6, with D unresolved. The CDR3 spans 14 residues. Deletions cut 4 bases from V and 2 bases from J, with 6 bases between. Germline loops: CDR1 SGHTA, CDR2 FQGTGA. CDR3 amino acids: CASSSVPGANVLTF. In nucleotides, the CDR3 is TGTGCCAGCAGCTCAGTCCCTGGGGCCAACGTCCTGACTTTC.

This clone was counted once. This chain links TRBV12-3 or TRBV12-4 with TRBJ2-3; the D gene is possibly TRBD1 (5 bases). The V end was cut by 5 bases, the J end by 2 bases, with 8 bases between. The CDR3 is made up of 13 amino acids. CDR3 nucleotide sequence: TGTGCCAGCAGTCGACAGTTCACAGATACGCAGTATTTT. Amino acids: CASSRQFTDTQYF.

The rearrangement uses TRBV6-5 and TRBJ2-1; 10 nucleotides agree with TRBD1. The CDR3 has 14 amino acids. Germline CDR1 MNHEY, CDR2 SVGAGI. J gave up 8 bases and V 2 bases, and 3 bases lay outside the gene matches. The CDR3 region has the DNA TGTGCCAGCAGTTACCGGGACAGGGGCTATGAGCAGTTCTTC. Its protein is CASSYRDRGYEQFF.

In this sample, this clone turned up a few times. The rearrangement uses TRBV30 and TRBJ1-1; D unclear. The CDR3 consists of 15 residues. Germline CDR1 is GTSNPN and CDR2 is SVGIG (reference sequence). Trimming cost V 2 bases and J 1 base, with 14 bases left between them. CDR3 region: CAWSPLITENTEAFF. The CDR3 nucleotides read TGTGCCTGGAGTCCTCTGATAACAGAGAACACTGAAGCTTTCTTT.

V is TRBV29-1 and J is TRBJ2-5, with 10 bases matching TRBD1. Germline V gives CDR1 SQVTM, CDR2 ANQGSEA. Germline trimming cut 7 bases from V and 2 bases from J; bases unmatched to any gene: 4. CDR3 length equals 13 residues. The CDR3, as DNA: TGCAGCGGAAGGACAGGGGGACAAGAGACCCAGTACTTC. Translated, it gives CSGRTGGQETQYF.

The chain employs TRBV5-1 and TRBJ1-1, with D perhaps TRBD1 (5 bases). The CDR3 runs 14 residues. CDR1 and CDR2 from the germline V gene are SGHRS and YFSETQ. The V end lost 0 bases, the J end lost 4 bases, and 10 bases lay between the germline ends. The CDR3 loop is CASSLAGGTTEAFF. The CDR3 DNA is TGCGCCAGCAGCTTGGCGGGAGGGACCACTGAAGCTTTCTTT.

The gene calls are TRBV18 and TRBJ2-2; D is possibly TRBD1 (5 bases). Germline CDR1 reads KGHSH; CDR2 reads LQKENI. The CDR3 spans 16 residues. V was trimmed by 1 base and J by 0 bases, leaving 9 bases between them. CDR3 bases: TGTGCCAGCTCACCACGGGCAGGGCCGAACACCGGGGAGCTGTTTTTT. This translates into CASSPRAGPNTGELFF.